This T cell receptor beta chain stems from a study of beta chain features in type 1 diabetes. Germline CDR1 SGHTA, CDR2 FQGNSA. The CDR3 consists of 17 residues. With V trimmed by 7 bases and J by 2 bases, 11 bases remained unmatched. All of the isolated RNA was reverse transcribed, so expressed TCRB transcripts were sequenced. Naive, central memory and regulatory T cell samples came to a mean of roughly 3.6 million reads. Measured with immunoSEQ multiplex PCR; TCRdb has only the in-frame clones, and not every one. The data hold about 140,000 clones, with roughly 9.3% observed a single time. By way of CD45RO/CCR7/CD25/CD127/CD95/CD27, the CD4+ regulatory, stem cell-like memory, central memory and naive cells were sorted.

The gene calls are TRBV7-2 and TRBJ2-1, with 10 bases aligning to TRBD2. The specimen sequenced was central memory CD4+ T cells from blood. The source of this sequence is a woman aged 40 to 50 in good health. CDR3 nucleotide sequence: TGTGCCAGCACCCCAGACATAGCGGGGGGCGCCTACAATGAGCAGTTCTTC. It translates to CASTPDIAGGAYNEQFF.